These 21 T cell receptor beta chains originate from one sample sequenced in a study of identical twins' blood T cells. From the 5' RACE reads, TCRdb called clonotypes with MiXCR, one entry per CDR3 protein. The sample has 350,000 to 400,000 distinct CDR3 sequences; about 28% are singletons. The specimen was PBMCs. These receptors were obtained from a woman between 18 and 49 years old in good health.

This clonotype was seen only once. This may come from a read error, since a much larger clone is one base off. This chain joins TRBV6-5 and TRBJ1-2; D is perhaps TRBD1 (6 bases). Germline CDR1 MNHEY, CDR2 SVGAGI. This CDR3 has 13 residues. The CDR3 loop is CTSRRDNNYGYTF. DNA for the CDR3: TGTACCAGCAGAAGGGACAATAACTATGGCTACACCTTC.

As regards this clonotype: One end of the junction varies from germline; a read error may be responsible. The chain combines TRBV14 with TRBJ1-1; a possible D gene is TRBD1 (5 bases). Germline V CDR1 and CDR2: SGHDN, FVKESK. CDR3 size: 14 residues. For the CDR3, the DNA is TGTCCCAGCAGCAACGGGTCTAGGGGAGCTGAAGCTTTCTTT. Amino acid sequence: CPSSNGSRGAEAFF.

About this clonotype itself: A read error is possible here, since a much larger clone lies one base away. The chain uses TRBV7-9 and TRBJ2-7, with 12 bases aligning to TRBD2. The CDR3 spans 15 residues. V gave up 2 bases and J gave up 5 bases; unmatched junction bases: 4. Germline V lookup: CDR1 SEHNR, CDR2 FQNEAQ (reference sequence). This chain's CDR3 is CASSLLTSGGNEQYF. The CDR3 nucleotides are TGTGCCAGCAGCTTATTGACTAGCGGGGGTAACGAGCAGTACTTC.

The chain uses TRBV6-1 and TRBJ1-5, with 9 bases fitting TRBD1. J was trimmed by 3 bases and V by 4 bases; bases with no gene match: 13. Germline CDR1 is MNHNS and CDR2 is SASEGT. This CDR3 comprises 18 residues. CDR3 amino acids: CASSGRDRVGVNNQPQHF. The CDR3 nucleotides are TGTGCCAGCAGTGGCCGGGACAGGGTTGGAGTTAACAATCAGCCCCAGCATTTT.

The chain carries TRBV7-8 and TRBJ2-3, with D unresolved. Between the trimmed V and J ends, which lost 2 bases and 8 bases, there was a span of 11 bases. The CDR3 consists of 13 residues. Per the germline V gene, CDR1 is SGHVS and CDR2 is FQNEAQ. This chain's CDR3 is CASSLTSEVTQYF. The CDR3 DNA sequence: TGTGCCAGCAGCTTAACGAGCGAGGTTACGCAGTATTTT. Full variable domain (missing parts from reference TRBV7-8 and TRBJ2-3): GAGVSQSPRYKVAKRGQDVALRCDPISGHVSLFWYQQALGQGPEFLTYFQNEAQLDKSGLPSDRFFAERPEGSVSTLKIQRTQQEDSAVYLCASSLTSEVTQYFGPGTRLTVL.

This clonotype was seen ten or more times. The chain recombines TRBV29-1 with TRBJ2-2; D is unclear. CDR1 SQVTM and CDR2 ANQGSEA come from the germline V gene. Trimming cost V 5 bases and J 5 bases, with 9 bases left between them. The CDR3 contains 12 residues. The CDR3 region is CSVKVGTGELFF. The CDR3 DNA follows: TGCAGCGTTAAAGTAGGAACCGGGGAGCTGTTTTTT.

There are a few counts of this clonotype. V gene TRBV29-1 combines with J gene TRBJ1-1; TRBD1 is a possible D gene (5 bases). The germline CDR1 and CDR2 sequences are SQVTM and ANQGSEA. The V end lost 7 bases, the J end lost 1 base, and 13 bases lay between the germline ends. The length of the CDR3 is 13 residues. DNA of the CDR3: TGCAGCGCAAGACAGATATCGAACACTGAAGCTTTCTTT. Protein: CSARQISNTEAFF.

The rearrangement links TRBV6-5 to TRBJ2-3, with D unclear. Germline CDR1 and CDR2: MNHEY and SVGAGI. The CDR3 is 13 amino acids. V was shortened by 4 bases and J by 7 bases, with 12 bases between the two germline ends. DNA of the CDR3: TGTGCCAGCAGTTCAACGGGCAGGAATACGCAGTATTTT. Its translation: CASSSTGRNTQYF.

CDR3: CASSRMTGPGTEAFF. CDR3 coding DNA: TGTGCCAGCAGCCGGATGACGGGGCCCGGTACTGAAGCTTTCTTT. V is TRBV4-2 and J is TRBJ1-1, with D perhaps matching TRBD1 (5 bases). Germline loops: CDR1 LGHNA, CDR2 YNFKEQ. This CDR3 spans 15 amino acids. The V end lost 4 bases, the J end lost 5 bases, and 17 bases lay between the germline ends.

This clonotype occurred a few times. V is TRBV20-1 and J is TRBJ2-3; a weak D match, TRBD1 (5 bases). The CDR3 totals 15 residues. CDR1 and CDR2 (germline): DFQATT, SNEGSKA (reference sequence). V was cut by 7 bases and J by 0 bases, with 17 bases left in between. The CDR3 protein is CSVSGPSSSTDTQYF. The CDR3 coding sequence is TGCAGTGTGTCAGGGCCCTCTTCTAGCACAGATACGCAGTATTTT.

At least ten counts were recorded for this clonotype. J is TRBJ2-7 and V is TRBV29-1; TRBD2 is a possible D gene (7 bases). The CDR3 length is 15 residues. With 6 bases removed from V and 6 bases from J, the gap between germline ends came to 24 bases. Germline CDR1 SQVTM, CDR2 ANQGSEA. For the CDR3, the DNA is TGCAGCGTGCAACATACAGGGACTAACCCCCTCGAGCAGTACTTC. Translated: CSVQHTGTNPLEQYF.

The J gene is TRBJ1-2, the V gene TRBV11-2; the D is unclear. The ends were cut back, 1 base at V and 4 bases at J, with 7 bases in the middle. The CDR3 runs to 13 residues. Germline lookup yields CDR1 SGHAT and CDR2 FQNNGV. CDR3 DNA: TGTGCCAGCAGCTTAGGGAATACCTATGGCTACACCTTC. This encodes CASSLGNTYGYTF. The full variable domain, completed using reference TRBV11-2 and TRBJ1-2, is EAGVAQSPRYKIIEKRQSVAFWCNPISGHATLYWYQQILGQGPKLLIQFQNNGVVDDSQLPKDRFSAERLKGVDSTLKIQPAKLEDSAVYLCASSLGNTYGYTFGSGTRLTVV.

This clonotype was recorded at least ten times. The V call is TRBV29-1, the J call TRBJ2-2; unclear D gene. V dropped 1 base and J dropped 7 bases, with 13 bases sitting between them. Germline CDR1 reads SQVTM; CDR2 reads ANQGSEA. CDR3 length: 14 residues. The DNA for the CDR3 is TGCAGCGTTGAAGGAAATGGGCCGCTCGGGGAGCTGTTTTTT. It encodes CSVEGNGPLGELFF.

This clonotype was found a few times. V usage is TRBV2 and J usage is TRBJ2-2; D gene unclear. V lost 7 bases and J 0 bases, leaving 9 bases between the germline ends. This CDR3 comprises 14 residues. Germline values: CDR1 SNHLY, CDR2 FYNNEI. The CDR3 bases are TGTGCCAGCATTCAGGTAGCGAACACCGGGGAGCTGTTTTTT. Protein: CASIQVANTGELFF.

This sequence joins TRBV9 and TRBJ1-1; possibly TRBD1 for D (5 bases). Germline values: CDR1 SGDLS, CDR2 YYNGEE. V lost 4 bases and J 3 bases, leaving 13 bases between the germline ends. This CDR3 is 14 amino acids long. Here the CDR3 DNA reads TGTGCCAGCAGCCAATTTGCAGGGCACACTGAAGCTTTCTTT. It is translated as CASSQFAGHTEAFF. Filled out from reference TRBV9 and TRBJ1-1, the complete variable domain reads DSGVTQTPKHLITATGQRVTLRCSPRSGDLSVYWYQQSLDQGLQFLIQYYNGEERAKGNILERFSAQQFPDLHSELNLSSLELGDSALYFCASSQFAGHTEAFFGQGTRLTVV.

The chain carries TRBV2 and TRBJ2-2, with D perhaps matching TRBD1 (6 bases). This CDR3 comprises 14 residues. The germline gives CDR1 SNHLY, CDR2 FYNNEI. V was trimmed by 7 bases and J by 4 bases, leaving 13 bases between them. CDR3 region: CASNDRSTTGELFF. DNA for the CDR3: TGTGCCAGCAATGACAGGTCTACCACCGGGGAGCTGTTTTTT. Looking up the rest from reference TRBV2 and TRBJ2-2 gives the full variable domain: EPEVTQTPSHQVTQMGQEVILRCVPISNHLYFYWYRQILGQKVEFLVSFYNNEISEKSEIFDDQFSVERPDGSNFTLKIRSTKLEDSAMYFCASNDRSTTGELFFGEGSRLTVL.

CDR3 loop: CASSPRRVAGDTDTQYF. The CDR3 DNA reads TGTGCCAGCAGCCCCAGAAGGGTCGCGGGGGACACAGATACGCAGTATTTT. This rearrangement joins TRBV12-3 or TRBV12-4 to TRBJ2-3, with TRBD2 identical over 7 bases. The V and J ends lost 6 bases and 2 bases, in that order; junction bases with no gene match: 14. The length of the CDR3 is 17 residues.

In its sample, this clonotype was seen a few times. V usage is TRBV20-1 and J usage is TRBJ1-4; D is unclear. V gave up 3 bases and J gave up 8 bases, with 4 bases separating them. Germline-derived CDR1 and CDR2 are DFQATT and SNEGSKA (reference sequence). This CDR3 region has 10 residues. The CDR3 DNA reads TGCAGTGCTAGTGGGGAAAAACTGTTTTTT. Translated: CSASGEKLFF.

The V call is TRBV27, the J call TRBJ2-7; D may be TRBD1 (5 bases). This CDR3 is built from 14 residues. The germline V gene encodes CDR1 MNHEY and CDR2 SMNVEV (reference sequence). Trimming stripped 3 bases from V and 2 bases from J, with 11 bases between. The DNA for the CDR3 is TGTGCCAGCAGTTTGGTAGGGGCGACCTACGAGCAGTACTTC. Its translation is CASSLVGATYEQYF.

This chain joins TRBV13 and TRBJ2-1; 9 bases match TRBD1. CDR1 and CDR2 (germline): PRHDT, FYEKMQ (reference sequence). V dropped 0 bases and J dropped 5; count of bases not matched to a gene: 8. CDR3 length equals 17 residues. CDR3 DNA: TGTGCCAGCAGCTTAGGGGGGACAGGGCCTTTGGACAATGAGCAGTTCTTC. Protein product: CASSLGGTGPLDNEQFF.

The chain employs TRBV23-1 and TRBJ2-1; D perhaps matches TRBD2 (5 bases). TRBV23-1 is placed among ORFs of uncertain function. Trimming took off 2 bases at V and 0 bases at J, with 14 bases between the two ends. CDR3 size: 17 residues. The CDR3 here is CASSQKGMGSSYNEQFF. The CDR3 nucleotides are TGCGCCAGCAGTCAAAAAGGCATGGGGAGCTCCTACAATGAGCAGTTCTTC.